This T cell receptor (beta chain) originates from a study of identical twins. Broader study findings: Out-of-frame sharing of TCR alpha in monozygotic twins was underestimated by models. Insertions were fewer in abundant cord blood beta clonotypes, whereas memory repertoires showed none of this pattern.

TCRdb redid the calling of the 5' RACE reads with MiXCR, one entry per CDR3 protein. The sample lists approximately 350,000 distinct CDR3 sequences, more than 9% occurring once. The table lists this clonotype with a few counts. The antigen is undetermined. CDR3 length equals 16 residues. V lost 4 bases to trimming and J lost 5 bases; unmatched junction nucleotides: 10. From germline, CDR1 is MGHRA and CDR2 YSYEKL. This sample was also put to use in a study of yellow fever vaccine responses in identical twins.

The material sequenced was CD8+ T cells sorted from blood. The TCR sequence derives from a woman in her late teens or twenties in good health. The rearrangement joins TRBV4-1 to TRBJ2-2, with 7 bases aligning to TRBD1. CDR3 in amino acids: CASSRHTGVGTGELFF. Here the CDR3 DNA reads TGCGCCAGCAGCCGACACACAGGGGTTGGTACCGGGGAGCTGTTTTTT.